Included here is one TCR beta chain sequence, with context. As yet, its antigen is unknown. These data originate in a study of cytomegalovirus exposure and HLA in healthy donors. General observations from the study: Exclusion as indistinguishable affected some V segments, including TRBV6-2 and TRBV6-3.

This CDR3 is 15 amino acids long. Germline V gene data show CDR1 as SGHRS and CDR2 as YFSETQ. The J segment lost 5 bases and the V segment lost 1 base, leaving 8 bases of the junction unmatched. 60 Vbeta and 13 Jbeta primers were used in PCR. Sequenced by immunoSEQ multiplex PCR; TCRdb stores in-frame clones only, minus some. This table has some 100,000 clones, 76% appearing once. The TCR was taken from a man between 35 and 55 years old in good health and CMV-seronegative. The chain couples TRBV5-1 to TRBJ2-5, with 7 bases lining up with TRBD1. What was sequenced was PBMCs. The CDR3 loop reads CASSLRGQSMETQYF. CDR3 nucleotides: TGCGCCAGCAGCTTGCGGGGACAGAGCATGGAGACCCAGTACTTC.